The 16 T cell receptor beta chains listed next were all sequenced from one sample in a study of T cell responses to AZD1222 COVID-19 vaccine (dated by TCRdb to 2020 to 2023). The sample's time point, from its label and the paper: about 28 days (+/-7) after the second vaccine dose. The method was the immunoSEQ multiplex PCR assay. Entries here come from immuneACCESS through TCRdb and include only in-frame sequences with V and J called. Some clones fail to appear in such tables; in the studies checked, an unresolved V gene covers under half of the shortfall, and the cause of the remainder is unknown. This sample gives about 90,000 clones in total; about nine tenths of them show up just once. Jointly, the top ten make up 5% to 6% of the sample. Here the sequenced sample was peripheral blood, taken 28 days after the second AZD1222 dose. The source is an adult who received the AZD1222 COVID-19 vaccine.

The chain employs TRBV5-1 and TRBJ1-5, with TRBD1 as a possible D gene (6 bases). This CDR3 contains 14 residues. The V gene's germline CDR1 is SGHRS and CDR2 YFSETQ. Trimming took off 5 bases at V and 3 bases at J, with 12 bases between the two ends. The CDR3 sequence is CASSPGVFNQPQHF. CDR3 DNA sequence: TGCGCCAGCAGTCCAGGGGTATTCAATCAGCCCCAGCATTTT. The whole variable domain, filled in from reference TRBV5-1 and TRBJ1-5, reads KAGVTQTPRYLIKTRGQQVTLSCSPISGHRSVSWYQQTPGQGLQFLFEYFSETQRNKGNFPGRFSGRQFSNSRSEMNVSTLELGDSALYLCASSPGVFNQPQHFGDGTRLSIL.

DNA for the CDR3: TGCGCCAGCAGTCCGGACAGGGGCTATGGTGGCTACACCTTC. It specifies CASSPDRGYGGYTF. This chain uses TRBV10-1 with TRBJ1-2, with 9 bases aligning to TRBD1. Germline loops: CDR1 WNHNN, CDR2 SYGVQD (reference sequence). The CDR3 loop spans 14 amino acids. V dropped 5 bases and J dropped 7; count of bases not matched to a gene: 8.

The DNA of the CDR3 is TGTGCCACCAGTTCCGGGACAGCAAATGAAAAACTGTTTTTT. It translates to CATSSGTANEKLFF. The chain recombines TRBV24-1 with TRBJ1-4, with 7 bases fitting TRBD1. V gave up 6 bases and J gave up 5 bases; unmatched junction bases: 5. CDR1 and CDR2 from the germline V gene are KGHDR and SFDVKD. The CDR3 length is 14 residues.

This chain joins TRBV10-3 and TRBJ2-5; TRBD1 is a possible D gene (6 bases). Between the trimmed V and J ends, which lost 1 base and 3 bases, there was a span of 12 bases. This CDR3 region has 15 residues. Germline-derived CDR1 and CDR2 are ENHRY and SYGVKD. The DNA of the CDR3 is TGTGCCATCAGTGAGTATTCCCGGACAGAAGAGACCCAGTACTTC. It encodes CAISEYSRTEETQYF.

V gene TRBV30 combines with J gene TRBJ1-2; no reliable D call. The CDR3 is made up of 13 amino acids. V dropped 4 bases and J dropped 8 bases, with 17 bases sitting between them. Per germline, CDR1 GTSNPN and CDR2 SVGIG (reference sequence). The CDR3: CAWIPPLGLGYTF. The CDR3 DNA reads TGTGCCTGGATTCCACCTCTGGGTCTCGGCTACACCTTC. The full variable domain, with the rest looked up from reference TRBV30 and TRBJ1-2, is SQTIHQWPATLVQPVGSPLSLECTVEGTSNPNLYWYRQAAGRGLQLLFYSVGIGQISSEVPQNLSASRPQDRQFILSSKKLLLSDSGFYLCAWIPPLGLGYTFGSGTRLTVV.

V is TRBV14 and J is TRBJ2-1, with D possibly being TRBD2 (6 bases). The CDR3 runs 16 residues. CDR1 is SGHDN and CDR2 is FVKESK in the germline V gene. V gave up 4 bases and J gave up 6 bases, with 19 bases separating them. Here the CDR3 reads CASSRSGRGRINEQFF. The CDR3 bases are TGTGCCAGCAGCCGAAGTGGGCGGGGTAGAATCAATGAGCAGTTCTTC.

V is TRBV11-2 and J is TRBJ1-1; 7 nucleotides align to TRBD1. The CDR3 is made up of 14 amino acids. V trimming: 3 bases; J trimming: 4 bases; junction bases outside the gene matches: 5. The V gene's germline CDR1 is SGHAT and CDR2 FQNNGV. In nucleotides, the CDR3 is TGTGCCAGCAGCTTTTATCAGGGGGGCACTGAAGCTTTCTTT. Its translation is CASSFYQGGTEAFF. The variable domain in full, with the rest retrieved from reference TRBV11-2 and TRBJ1-1, is EAGVAQSPRYKIIEKRQSVAFWCNPISGHATLYWYQQILGQGPKLLIQFQNNGVVDDSQLPKDRFSAERLKGVDSTLKIQPAKLEDSAVYLCASSFYQGGTEAFFGQGTRLTVV.

As DNA, the CDR3 is TGTGCCTGGAATCCAGGAATCGGCAGCAATCAGCCCCAGCATTTT. Translation gives CAWNPGIGSNQPQHF. The chain links TRBV30 to TRBJ1-5; D unresolved. V was clipped by 4 bases and J by 1 base, with 14 bases between them. Germline V gene data show CDR1 as GTSNPN and CDR2 as SVGIG (reference sequence). CDR3 length equals 15 residues.

The rearrangement uses TRBV4-2 and TRBJ1-3; D unresolved. The V end lost 0 bases, the J end lost 0 bases, and 6 bases lay between the germline ends. The CDR3 loop spans 15 amino acids. Germline values: CDR1 LGHNA, CDR2 YNFKEQ. In DNA form, the CDR3 reads TGTGCCAGCAGCCAAGAGGAAGTCTCTGGAAACACCATATATTTT. It translates to CASSQEEVSGNTIYF.

CDR3 sequence reads: CSVDSGYTF. The CDR3, as DNA: TGCAGCGTTGATAGCGGCTACACCTTC. V gene TRBV29-1 combines with J gene TRBJ1-2; no definite D call. Germline values: CDR1 SQVTM, CDR2 ANQGSEA. Trimming shortened V by 3 bases and J by 8 bases, and 4 bases separated the two germline ends. The CDR3 is 9 residues long. The variable domain in full, completed from reference TRBV29-1 and TRBJ1-2, reads SAVISQKPSRDICQRGTSLTIQCQVDSQVTMMFWYRQQPGQSLTLIATANQGSEATYESGFVIDKFPISRPNLTFSTLTVSNMSPEDSSIYLCSVDSGYTFGSGTRLTVV.

The rearrangement uses TRBV6-5 and TRBJ1-6, with D unresolved. V shed 0 bases and J shed 9 bases, with 9 bases lying between them. CDR1 and CDR2 (germline): MNHEY, SVGAGI. There are 14 residues in the CDR3. CDR3 protein: CASSYSTEGSPLHF. The CDR3 DNA is TGTGCCAGCAGTTACTCGACGGAAGGTTCACCCCTCCACTTT.

The rearrangement joins TRBV30 to TRBJ1-3; TRBD1 aligns across 8 bases. CDR3 length: 12 amino acids. V dropped 5 bases and J dropped 7; count of bases not matched to a gene: 4. Germline CDR1 and CDR2: GTSNPN and SVGIG (reference sequence). CDR3 nucleotide sequence: TGTGCCTGGGGACAGGGTGGGAACACCATATATTTT. Translation gives CAWGQGGNTIYF.

This chain connects TRBV10-3 to TRBJ1-1, with unresolved D. There are 12 residues in the CDR3. The germline V gene encodes CDR1 ENHRY and CDR2 SYGVKD. Trimming pared 6 bases from V and 7 bases from J, leaving 12 bases between. The CDR3 sequence is CAIRSGGIEAFF. For the CDR3, the DNA is TGTGCCATCAGATCCGGTGGGATTGAAGCTTTCTTT.

This rearrangement joins TRBV5-6 to TRBJ1-4, with D unclear. CDR3 length: 14 amino acids. Germline V gene data show CDR1 as SGHDT and CDR2 as YYEEEE. Between the trimmed V and J ends, which lost 0 bases and 7 bases, there was a span of 10 bases. CDR3 in amino acids: CASSLVGFGEKLFF. CDR3 DNA sequence: TGTGCCAGCAGCTTGGTAGGTTTCGGTGAAAAACTGTTTTTT. The variable domain in full, completed from reference TRBV5-6 and TRBJ1-4, reads DAGVTQSPTHLIKTRGQQVTLRCSPKSGHDTVSWYQQALGQGPQFIFQYYEEEERQRGNFPDRFSGHQFPNYSSELNVNALLLGDSALYLCASSLVGFGEKLFFGSGTQLSVL.

The genes are TRBV25-1 and TRBJ1-4; possibly TRBD1 for D (5 bases). The CDR3 consists of 16 residues. Germline V CDR1 and CDR2: MGHDK, SYGVNS. V lost 11 bases, J lost 0 bases, and 19 bases lay in between. This CDR3 reads CAGRFGRASTNEKLFF. The CDR3 DNA reads as TGTGCCGGCCGCTTTGGCAGGGCCTCAACTAATGAAAAACTGTTTTTT.

The rearrangement joins TRBV3-1 (or the pseudogene TRBV3-2) to TRBJ1-1, with D possibly TRBD1 on 5 matching bases. The V gene lost 5 bases and the J gene lost 1 base, with 17 bases spanning the gap. The CDR3 has 16 amino acids. Per germline, CDR1 LGHDT and CDR2 YNNKEL (reference sequence). In DNA form, the CDR3 reads TGTGCCAGCAGCGATTCAGGGAACGGACAGAACACTGAAGCTTTCTTT. It translates to CASSDSGNGQNTEAFF.